This T cell receptor beta chain was sequenced in a study of cytomegalovirus exposure and HLA in healthy donors. Study as a whole: An analysis done earlier identified 90 million to 120 million unique TCR beta sequences from approximately 180 million T cells.

The ends lost 4 bases at V and 7 bases at J; junction bases unmatched: 6. There are 14 residues in the CDR3. Germline V gene sequence: CDR1 SGHDT, CDR2 YYEEEE. Researchers ran the PCR with 60 Vbeta and 13 Jbeta primers. The data were produced by immunoSEQ multiplex PCR, yet TCRdb's version contains in-frame clones alone and is incomplete. This sample carries around 150,000 clones, almost 80% of them seen once, and the ten largest clones take around 15%. The sequence was collected from a man aged 45-65 years in good health and CMV-seropositive. Sequenced material: PBMCs. The V gene is TRBV5-6, the J gene TRBJ1-4, with 8 bases that match TRBD1. CDR3 amino acids: CASSLRGPVEKLFF. Written as DNA, the CDR3 is TGTGCCAGCAGCCTCAGGGGGCCGGTTGAAAAACTGTTTTTT.